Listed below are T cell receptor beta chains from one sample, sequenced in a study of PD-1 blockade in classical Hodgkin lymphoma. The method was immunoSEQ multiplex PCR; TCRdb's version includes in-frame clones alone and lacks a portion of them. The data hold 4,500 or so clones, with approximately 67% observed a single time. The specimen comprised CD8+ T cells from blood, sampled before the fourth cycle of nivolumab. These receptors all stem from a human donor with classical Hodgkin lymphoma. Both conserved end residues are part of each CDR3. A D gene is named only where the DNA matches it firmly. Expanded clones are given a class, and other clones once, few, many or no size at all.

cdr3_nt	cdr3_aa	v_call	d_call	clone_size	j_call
TGTGCCAGCAGTCTTCAGGGGTCGGAGACCCAGTACTTC	CASSLQGSETQYF	TRBV28	-	-	TRBJ2-5
TGTGCCAGCAGCTTGTTGACTAGCGGGCAAGATACGCAGTATTTT	CASSLLTSGQDTQYF	TRBV5-6	TRBD2	-	TRBJ2-3
TGCGCCAGCAGCTTGGGAGGGGAGCAGTTCTTC	CASSLGGEQFF	TRBV5-1	-	-	TRBJ2-1
TGTGCCAGCAGCTTGTCCTTTAGGGAGGGTTACACCTTC	CASSLSFREGYTF	TRBV7-9	-	-	TRBJ1-2
TGTGCTAGTGGTTTGGGCCGGTTGGAGCCCCAGCATTTT	CASGLGRLEPQHF	TRBV12-5	-	-	TRBJ1-5
TGCGCCAGCAGCCAGGCAGGCACCGCGGGGCAGTACTTC	CASSQAGTAGQYF	TRBV4-3	-	-	TRBJ2-7
TGTGCCAGTAGTATATCCGGGGCCCCCTACGAGCAGTACTTC	CASSISGAPYEQYF	TRBV19	-	once	TRBJ2-7
TGTGCCAGCAGCTTTAACAGGGGCCCCGGTGCTGAAGCTTTCTTT	CASSFNRGPGAEAFF	TRBV5-4	TRBD1	-	TRBJ1-1
TGCGCCAGCAGCCAAGATGGAGTCCCCGGACAGGGCGGCTACACCTTC	CASSQDGVPGQGGYTF	TRBV4-3	TRBD1	-	TRBJ1-2
TGTGCCAGCAGCCATGGGACGAGACGACAAAGTCGGGCCAACGTCCTGACTTTC	CASSHGTRRQSRANVLTF	TRBV7-2	-	-	TRBJ2-6
TGTGCCAGCAGCGTAGATGGGGGGGTAGGGTCACCCCTCCACTTT	CASSVDGGVGSPLHF	TRBV9	-	-	TRBJ1-6
TGTGCCAGCAGCCCACGGACAGGGAACTACGAGCAGTACTTC	CASSPRTGNYEQYF	TRBV7-2	TRBD1	-	TRBJ2-7
TGTGCCAGCAGCGTAGGTGGGGGAGCAGGGGGAGGCTACACCTTC	CASSVGGGAGGGYTF	TRBV9	TRBD1	-	TRBJ1-2
TGTGCCAGCAGGCATAGGGTCTTTCTTAACTATGGCTACACCTTC	CASRHRVFLNYGYTF	TRBV7-2	-	-	TRBJ1-2
TGTGCCAGCAGTTACGGTTACCAAGAGACCCAGTACTTC	CASSYGYQETQYF	TRBV6-5	-	-	TRBJ2-5
TGTGCCAGCAGTTACCTAGCGGGGGTGAGGGTCTACGAGCAGTACTTC	CASSYLAGVRVYEQYF	TRBV6-5	TRBD2	-	TRBJ2-7
TGCGCCAGCAGTGATACAGGGGGCGAGAGTAGTGTCGCAGATACGCAGTATTTT	CASSDTGGESSVADTQYF	TRBV4-1	TRBD1	once	TRBJ2-3
TGCGCCAGCAGTGAGGGGCAGGCGATGATAGCCTACGAGCAGTACTTC	CASSEGQAMIAYEQYF	TRBV10-2	-	medium-sized	TRBJ2-7
TGTGCCAGCAGCTATAAGGGGCCACGGGAGTATGGCTACACCTTC	CASSYKGPREYGYTF	TRBV5-5	-	-	TRBJ1-2
TGTGCCAGCTCACCACCGACTAGCGGGGGGTCCTCTAGCACAGATACGCAGTATTTT	CASSPPTSGGSSSTDTQYF	TRBV18	TRBD2	-	TRBJ2-3
TGTGCCAGCAGCCTAGACGTAGCGGAATTCTCCTACAATGAGCAGTTCTTC	CASSLDVAEFSYNEQFF	TRBV7-9	-	-	TRBJ2-1
TGCGCCAGCAGTTTTACAGGGGGCCGGTCCGAGCAGTACTTC	CASSFTGGRSEQYF	TRBV5-1	TRBD1	few	TRBJ2-7
TGTGCCAGCAGCAAGGACGGAAGCTCATACGAGCAGTACTTC	CASSKDGSSYEQYF	TRBV5-4	-	few	TRBJ2-7
TGTGCCAGCAGCTTAGGTCCGGGACAGTATCTATTCAGCGGGCAGTATTTT	CASSLGPGQYLFSGQYF	TRBV11-1	TRBD1	-	TRBJ2-3
TGTGCCAGCAGCGTACAGGGGGCCTACGAGCAGTACTTC	CASSVQGAYEQYF	TRBV19	TRBD1	-	TRBJ2-7
TGTGCCAGTAGTATCGGGAGCGGGGGGTTCAATGAGCAGTTCTTC	CASSIGSGGFNEQFF	TRBV19	TRBD2	-	TRBJ2-1
TGTGCCAGCAGCTGGGGGCGGGCTAGCTACACCTTC	CASSWGRASYTF	TRBV5-6	-	-	TRBJ1-2
TGCAGCGTTGCGGGGAAGGGGGATACTGAAGCTTTCTTT	CSVAGKGDTEAFF	TRBV29-1	-	-	TRBJ1-1
TGTGCCAGCAGCTCAGATACAGGGACTGGGGCCAACGTCCTGACTTTC	CASSSDTGTGANVLTF	TRBV5-6	-	-	TRBJ2-6
TGTGCCAGCAGTGACACCGATCGGGACTATGGCTACACCTTC	CASSDTDRDYGYTF	TRBV6-1	-	few	TRBJ1-2
TGTGCCAGTAGTATCCCCGACAGTCCCTACGAGCAGTACTTC	CASSIPDSPYEQYF	TRBV19	-	few	TRBJ2-7
TGTGCCAGCAGCAAAGAAGACGGAGCAACTAATGAAAAACTGTTTTTT	CASSKEDGATNEKLFF	TRBV21-1	-	-	TRBJ1-4
TGTGCCAGCAGTCCCTGGGGGGGGTTCTACGAGCAGTACTTC	CASSPWGGFYEQYF	TRBV27	TRBD2	-	TRBJ2-7
TGTGCCTTCGTTGCCTACAATGAGCAGTTCTTC	CAFVAYNEQFF	TRBV5-4	-	-	TRBJ2-1
TGTGCCAGCACCGACACCGTAAATCAGCCCCAGCATTTT	CASTDTVNQPQHF	TRBV2	-	few	TRBJ1-5
TGTGCCAGCAGTCAGCGGGGGGTATCGTACAATGAGCAGTTCTTC	CASSQRGVSYNEQFF	TRBV28	TRBD2	-	TRBJ2-1
TGTGCCAGCACAGATACGCAGTATTTT	CASTDTQYF	TRBV2	-	-	TRBJ2-3
TGTGCCTGGAGCCTAGGTAACACTGAAGCTTTCTTT	CAWSLGNTEAFF	TRBV30	-	-	TRBJ1-1
TGTGCCAGCAGTCCCTCACCCGGGGTTAATGAGCAGTTCTTC	CASSPSPGVNEQFF	TRBV6-4	-	-	TRBJ2-1
TGTGCCAGCAGCTTGGGGACAGGGGTCCAAGAGACCCAGTACTTC	CASSLGTGVQETQYF	TRBV7-6	TRBD1	-	TRBJ2-5
TGTGCCAGCAGCCAAGAATCGCGGAACACTGAAGCTTTCTTT	CASSQESRNTEAFF	TRBV4-2	-	-	TRBJ1-1
TGTGCCAGCAGCTCTAGCGGGCTATGGAATGAGCAGTTCTTC	CASSSSGLWNEQFF	TRBV5-8	TRBD2	-	TRBJ2-1
TGTGCCAGCAGCTTATCGATGACAGGGTTTACCGGCTACACCTTC	CASSLSMTGFTGYTF	TRBV7-6	TRBD1	once	TRBJ1-2
TGCGCCAGCAGCTTGGAGCCACAGGGGGCGCTCTATGGCTACACCTTC	CASSLEPQGALYGYTF	TRBV5-1	TRBD1	-	TRBJ1-2
TGTGCCAGCGGTCAAAGCGACACTGAAGCTTTCTTT	CASGQSDTEAFF	TRBV5-4	-	-	TRBJ1-1